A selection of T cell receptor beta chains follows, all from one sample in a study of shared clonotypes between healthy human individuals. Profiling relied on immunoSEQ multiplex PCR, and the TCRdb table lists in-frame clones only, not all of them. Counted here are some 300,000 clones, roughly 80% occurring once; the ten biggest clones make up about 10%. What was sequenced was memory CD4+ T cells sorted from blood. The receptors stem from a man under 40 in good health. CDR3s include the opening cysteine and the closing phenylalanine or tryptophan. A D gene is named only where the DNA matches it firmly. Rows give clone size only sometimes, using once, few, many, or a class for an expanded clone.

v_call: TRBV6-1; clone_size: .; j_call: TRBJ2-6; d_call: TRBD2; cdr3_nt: TGTGCCAGCAGGAGGGAGGGGTCTGGGGCCAACGTCCTGACTTTC; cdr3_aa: CASRREGSGANVLTF
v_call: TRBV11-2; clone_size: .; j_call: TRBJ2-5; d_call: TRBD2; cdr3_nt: TGTGCCAGCAGCTTAGGGGTGGCGGGAGGTACAGAGACCCAGTACTTC; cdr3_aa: CASSLGVAGGTETQYF
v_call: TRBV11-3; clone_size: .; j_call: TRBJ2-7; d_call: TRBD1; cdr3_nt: TGTGCCAGCAGCCAGGGACAGGGTAACGAGCAGTACTTC; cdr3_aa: CASSQGQGNEQYF
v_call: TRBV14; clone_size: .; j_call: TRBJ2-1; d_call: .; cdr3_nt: TGTGCCAGCAGCCAAGATCGGGGCAGGGGTGACCTCGGAGAGCAGTTCTTC; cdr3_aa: CASSQDRGRGDLGEQFF
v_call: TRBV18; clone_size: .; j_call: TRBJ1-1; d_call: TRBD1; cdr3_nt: TGTGCCAGCTCACCGGGACAGGGTACCGAAGCTTTCTTT; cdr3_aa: CASSPGQGTEAFF
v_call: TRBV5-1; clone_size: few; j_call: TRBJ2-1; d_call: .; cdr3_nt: TGCGCCAGCAGCTCGTACGGGGACGGACCCTACAATGAGCAGTTCTTC; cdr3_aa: CASSSYGDGPYNEQFF
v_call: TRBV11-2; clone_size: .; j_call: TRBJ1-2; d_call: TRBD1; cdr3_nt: TGTGCCAGCAGCTTAGGAGTAGGGGGCAACTATGGCTACACCTTC; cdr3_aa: CASSLGVGGNYGYTF
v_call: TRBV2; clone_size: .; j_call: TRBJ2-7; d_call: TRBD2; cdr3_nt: TGTGCCAGCAGTGTGTTGCGGGAGACCTACGAGCAGTACTTC; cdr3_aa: CASSVLRETYEQYF
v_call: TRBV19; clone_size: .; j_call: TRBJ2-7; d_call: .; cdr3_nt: TGTGCCAGTAGTTCCTACTACGAGCAGTACTTC; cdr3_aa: CASSSYYEQYF
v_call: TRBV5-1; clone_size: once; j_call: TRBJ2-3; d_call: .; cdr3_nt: TGCGCCAGCAGCTCATTAGGGAGCTCAGATACGCAGTATTTT; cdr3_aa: CASSSLGSSDTQYF
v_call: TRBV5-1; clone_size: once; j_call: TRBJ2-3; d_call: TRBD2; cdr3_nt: TGCGCCAGCAGCCTCGGGCGGACTAGCGGACAGTACACAGATACGCAGTATTTT; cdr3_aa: CASSLGRTSGQYTDTQYF
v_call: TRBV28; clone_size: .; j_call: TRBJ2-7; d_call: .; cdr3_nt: TGTGCCAGCCGACCGGCCACAGTGTCATACAGCTCCTACGAGCAGTACTTC; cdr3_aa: CASRPATVSYSSYEQYF
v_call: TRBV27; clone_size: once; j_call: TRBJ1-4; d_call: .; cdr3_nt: TGTGCCAGCAGAGGGGGGTTAGGGGCTAATGAAAAACTGTTTTTT; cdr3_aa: CASRGGLGANEKLFF
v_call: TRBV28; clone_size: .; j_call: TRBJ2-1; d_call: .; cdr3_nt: TGTGCCAGCAGTTTAAAAGTCGACAGTATCAATGAGCAGTTCTTC; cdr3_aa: CASSLKVDSINEQFF
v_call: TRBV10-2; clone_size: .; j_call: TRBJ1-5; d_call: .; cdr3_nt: TGCGCCAGCAAAGACTTGGGGACGGGGGATCAGCCCCAGCATTTT; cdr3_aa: CASKDLGTGDQPQHF
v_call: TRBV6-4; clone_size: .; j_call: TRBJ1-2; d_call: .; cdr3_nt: TGTGCCAGCAGGCAGGGGCCCGGAGGCTATGGCTACACCTTC; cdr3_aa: CASRQGPGGYGYTF
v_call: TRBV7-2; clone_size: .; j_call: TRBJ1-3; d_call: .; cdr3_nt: TGTGCCAGCAGCTTAGTCCCCGACAGGCCTCGAAACACCATATATTTT; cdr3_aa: CASSLVPDRPRNTIYF
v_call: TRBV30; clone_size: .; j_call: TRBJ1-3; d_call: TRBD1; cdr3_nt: TGTGCCTGGAGTCCGAACAGGGGGCCAACTGGAAACACCATATATTTT; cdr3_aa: CAWSPNRGPTGNTIYF
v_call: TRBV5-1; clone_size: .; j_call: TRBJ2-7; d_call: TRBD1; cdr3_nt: TGCGCCAGCAGCCCAGCCTTGACAGGGAGAGTCTACGAGCAGTACTTC; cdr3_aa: CASSPALTGRVYEQYF
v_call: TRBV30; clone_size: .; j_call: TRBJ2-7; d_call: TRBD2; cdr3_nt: TGTGCCTGGAGTGTACGGCTAGCGGGAGGGCCCCGCGAGCAGTACTTC; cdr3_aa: CAWSVRLAGGPREQYF
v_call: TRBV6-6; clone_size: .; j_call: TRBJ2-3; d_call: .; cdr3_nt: TGTGCCAGCAGTTCGGCCGGGGAGGCTGTGACAGATACGCAGTATTTT; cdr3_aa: CASSSAGEAVTDTQYF
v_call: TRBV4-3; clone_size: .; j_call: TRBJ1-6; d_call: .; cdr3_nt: TGCGCCAGCAGCCAACAGGCCGGGAATTCACCCCTCCACTTT; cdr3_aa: CASSQQAGNSPLHF
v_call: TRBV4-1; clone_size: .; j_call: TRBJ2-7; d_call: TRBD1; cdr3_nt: TGCGCCAGCAGCCAGACAGGGGACGAGCGGTACTTC; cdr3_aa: CASSQTGDERYF
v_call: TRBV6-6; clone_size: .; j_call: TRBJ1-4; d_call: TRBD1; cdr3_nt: TGTGCCAGCAGTTACGACAGGGGGAACGAAAAACTGTTTTTT; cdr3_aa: CASSYDRGNEKLFF
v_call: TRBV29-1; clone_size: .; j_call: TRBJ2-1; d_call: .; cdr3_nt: TGCAGCGTTAACTCGCAATTAGGGGAGCAGTTCTTC; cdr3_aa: CSVNSQLGEQFF
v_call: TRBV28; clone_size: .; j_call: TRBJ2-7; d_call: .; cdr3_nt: TGTGCCAGCAGTTCCCCCGGGGGCCCGGCCCCCTACGAGCAGTACTTC; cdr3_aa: CASSSPGGPAPYEQYF
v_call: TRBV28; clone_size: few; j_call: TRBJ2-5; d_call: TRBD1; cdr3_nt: TGTGCCAGCAGTTCGGACGGGGACAGGGCAGAGACCCAGTACTTC; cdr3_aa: CASSSDGDRAETQYF
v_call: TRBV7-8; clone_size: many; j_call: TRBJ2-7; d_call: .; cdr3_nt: TGTGCCAGCAGCCCAGTATTAGGGGTAGGGCCCTTCTCCTACGAGCAGTACTTC; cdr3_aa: CASSPVLGVGPFSYEQYF
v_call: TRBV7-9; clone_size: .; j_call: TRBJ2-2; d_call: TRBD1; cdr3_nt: TGTGCCAGCAGCTCACCAGACAGGGGCAACACCGGGGAGCTGTTTTTT; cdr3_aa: CASSSPDRGNTGELFF
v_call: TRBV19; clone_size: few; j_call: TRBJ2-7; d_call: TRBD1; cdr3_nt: TGTGCCAGTAGTATAGGGGACAGCTTTCTCTACGAGCAGTACTTC; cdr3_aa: CASSIGDSFLYEQYF
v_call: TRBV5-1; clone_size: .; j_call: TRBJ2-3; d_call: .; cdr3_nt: TGCGCCAGCAGCTTTTTGAGCACAGATACGCAGTATTTT; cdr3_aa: CASSFLSTDTQYF
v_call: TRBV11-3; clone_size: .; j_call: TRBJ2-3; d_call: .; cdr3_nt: TGTGCCAGCAGCTTAGGAAGGGGGGGGCACACAGATACGCAGTATTTT; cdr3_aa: CASSLGRGGHTDTQYF
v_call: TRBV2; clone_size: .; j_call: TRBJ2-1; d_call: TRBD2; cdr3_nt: TGTGCCAGCAGAGTTACGGGACTAGCTTCGGATGAGCAGTTCTTC; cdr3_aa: CASRVTGLASDEQFF
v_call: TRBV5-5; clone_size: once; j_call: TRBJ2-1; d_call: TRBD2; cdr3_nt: TGTGCCAGCAGCCCCGGGGGACTAGCGGGATCCTTTATGGCCCATGAGCAGTTCTTC; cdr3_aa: CASSPGGLAGSFMAHEQFF
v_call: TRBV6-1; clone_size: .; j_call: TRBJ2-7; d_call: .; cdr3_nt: TGTGCCAGCAGTCGGGGCGCAAACACCTACGAGCAGTACTTC; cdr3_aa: CASSRGANTYEQYF
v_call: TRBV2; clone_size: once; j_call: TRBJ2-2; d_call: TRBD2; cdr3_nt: TGTGCCAGCAGTGAGACTAGCGGGAGCATCGGGGAGCTGTTTTTT; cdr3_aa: CASSETSGSIGELFF
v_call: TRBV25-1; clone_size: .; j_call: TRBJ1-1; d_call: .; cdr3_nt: TGTGCCAGCAGTGAAGGGTCCCCCCCGACGGCTTTCTTT; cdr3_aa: CASSEGSPPTAFF
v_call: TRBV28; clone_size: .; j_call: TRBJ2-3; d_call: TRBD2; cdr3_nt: TGTGCCAGCAGCTTGATAGCGGGAGGGGGACCAGATACGCAGTATTTT; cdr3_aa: CASSLIAGGGPDTQYF
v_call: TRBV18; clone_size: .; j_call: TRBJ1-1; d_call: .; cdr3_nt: TGTGCCAGCTCACAGACCTCGGGACGGATGAACACTGAAGCTTTCTTT; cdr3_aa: CASSQTSGRMNTEAFF
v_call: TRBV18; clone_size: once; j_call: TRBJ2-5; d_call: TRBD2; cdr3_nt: TGTGCCAGCTCACCCATCAGCGGGAGGGTATCAGAGACCCAGTACTTC; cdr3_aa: CASSPISGRVSETQYF